Here is one T cell receptor beta chain with its context. Its specificity is not known. CDR3 length: 16 amino acids. Germline V gene lookup returns CDR1 DFQATT and CDR2 SNEGSKA (reference sequence). The trim removed 6 bases at V and 3 bases at J, leaving 13 bases unmatched. Axillary draining lymph nodes of breast cancer patients supplied the node samples. The data were obtained in a study of breast tumors, draining lymph nodes, adjacent tissues. MiXCR, run by TCRdb on the multiplex PCR reads, gives a single entry per CDR3 protein. Of approximately 210,000 distinct CDR3 sequences in the sample, roughly a third were seen once. Study-wide results and limits: Data fit most tumor T cells coming from lymph node, expanding in tumor. Tumors had less TCR diversity than lymph nodes, more than nontumor tissue. That most tumor T cells come from lymph nodes remained unproven.

The V call is TRBV20-1, the J call TRBJ2-2; 7 nucleotides match TRBD2. The receptor was derived from a female donor with breast cancer. Some clones in this sample may be carry-over from other donors' samples. Sequenced material: axillary lymph node tissue. Here the CDR3 reads CSASSVERDHTGELFF. The CDR3 DNA sequence: TGCAGTGCCAGCAGTGTCGAGCGGGATCACACCGGGGAGCTGTTTTTT.